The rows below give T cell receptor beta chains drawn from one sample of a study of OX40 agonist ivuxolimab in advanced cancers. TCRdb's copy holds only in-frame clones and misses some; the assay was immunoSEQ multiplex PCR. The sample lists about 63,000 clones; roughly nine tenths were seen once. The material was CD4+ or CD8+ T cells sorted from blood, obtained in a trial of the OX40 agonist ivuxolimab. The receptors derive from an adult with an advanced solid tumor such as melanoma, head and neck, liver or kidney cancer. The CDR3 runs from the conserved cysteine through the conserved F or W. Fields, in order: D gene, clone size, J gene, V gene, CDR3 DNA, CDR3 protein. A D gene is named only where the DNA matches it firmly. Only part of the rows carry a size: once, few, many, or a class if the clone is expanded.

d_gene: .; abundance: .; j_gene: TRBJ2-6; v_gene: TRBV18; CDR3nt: TGTGCCAGCTCAACCACTCGGGGTCACTCTGGGGCCAACGTCCTGACTTTC; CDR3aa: CASSTTRGHSGANVLTF
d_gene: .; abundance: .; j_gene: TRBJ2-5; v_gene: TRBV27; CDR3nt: TGTGCCAGCAGTTCTCCGGCGGGTTACCAAGAGACCCAGTACTTC; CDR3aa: CASSSPAGYQETQYF
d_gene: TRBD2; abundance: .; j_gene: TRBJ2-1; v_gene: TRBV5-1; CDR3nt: TGCGCCAGCAGCATGGGGACTAGCGGGATTTCCTACAATGAGCAGTTCTTC; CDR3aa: CASSMGTSGISYNEQFF
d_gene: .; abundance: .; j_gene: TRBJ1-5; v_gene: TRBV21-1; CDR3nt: TGTGCCAGCATTCCATTACAGCAGCCCCAGCATTTT; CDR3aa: CASIPLQQPQHF
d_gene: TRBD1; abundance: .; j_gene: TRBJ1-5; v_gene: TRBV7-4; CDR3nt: TGTGCCAGCAGCGATCCGGGACAGGGGGCGCAGCCCCAGCATTTT; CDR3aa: CASSDPGQGAQPQHF
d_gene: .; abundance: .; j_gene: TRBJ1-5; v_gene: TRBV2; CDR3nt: TGTGCCAGCAGTTGGGACTCTCCTAGCAATCAGCCCCAGCATTTT; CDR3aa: CASSWDSPSNQPQHF
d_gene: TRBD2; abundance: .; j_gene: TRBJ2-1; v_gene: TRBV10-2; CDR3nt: TGCGCCAGCAGAGTAGGCGGGGGGGCGGGGAATGAGCAGTTCTTC; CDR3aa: CASRVGGGAGNEQFF
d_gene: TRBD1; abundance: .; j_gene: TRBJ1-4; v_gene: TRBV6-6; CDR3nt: TGTGCCAGCAGTTACTCTACGACAGGGTCTAATGAAAAACTGTTTTTT; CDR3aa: CASSYSTTGSNEKLFF
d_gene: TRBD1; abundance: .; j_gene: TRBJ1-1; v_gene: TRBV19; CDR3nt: TGTGCCACCGACGCAGGGGGCGCCGTCACTGAAGCTTTCTTT; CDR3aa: CATDAGGAVTEAFF
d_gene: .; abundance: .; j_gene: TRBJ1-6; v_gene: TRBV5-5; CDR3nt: TGTGCCAGCAGCTTTTTGAGCTCCTATAATTCACCCCTCCACTTT; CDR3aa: CASSFLSSYNSPLHF
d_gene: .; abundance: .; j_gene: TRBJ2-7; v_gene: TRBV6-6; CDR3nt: TGTGCCAGCAGTCTCAACGGACAGCCAGCCCCCTACGAGCAGTACTTC; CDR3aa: CASSLNGQPAPYEQYF
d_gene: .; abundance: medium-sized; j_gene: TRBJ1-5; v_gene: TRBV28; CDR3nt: TGTGCCAGCAGGCCAGGGGTGACTGGTCAGCCCCAGCATTTT; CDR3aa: CASRPGVTGQPQHF
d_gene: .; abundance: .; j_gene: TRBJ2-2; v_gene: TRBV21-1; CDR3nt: TGTGCCCCCCCGGGACAGGGGGTCACCGGGGAGCTGTTTTTT; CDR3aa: CAPPGQGVTGELFF
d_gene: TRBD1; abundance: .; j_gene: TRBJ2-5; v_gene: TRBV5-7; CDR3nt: TGTGCCAGCAGCCCGGGACAGTTCGGGGCCCAGTACTTC; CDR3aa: CASSPGQFGAQYF
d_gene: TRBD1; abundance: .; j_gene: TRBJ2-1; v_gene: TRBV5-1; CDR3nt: TGCGCCAGCAGCCCTTTTCCGGGACAGATGAATGAGCAGTTCTTC; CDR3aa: CASSPFPGQMNEQFF
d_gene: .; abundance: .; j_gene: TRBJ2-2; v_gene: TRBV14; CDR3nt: TGTGCCAGCAGCCAAGATCGGACTGTCCATAAGGACACCGGGGAGCTGTTTTTT; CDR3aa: CASSQDRTVHKDTGELFF
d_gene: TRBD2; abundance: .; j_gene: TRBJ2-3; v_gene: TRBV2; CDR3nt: TGTGCCAGCAGCCTCAGCGGGGGGCCCTCCGGAGATACGCAGTATTTT; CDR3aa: CASSLSGGPSGDTQYF
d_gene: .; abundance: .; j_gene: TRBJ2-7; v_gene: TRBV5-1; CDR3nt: TGCGCCAGCAGCCGTCACAGGGAACCTCGGGAGCAGTACTTC; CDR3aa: CASSRHREPREQYF
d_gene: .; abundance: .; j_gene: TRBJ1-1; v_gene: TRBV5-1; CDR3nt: TGCGCCAGCAGCTTGTCTGGGAGTACCACTGAAGCTTTCTTT; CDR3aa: CASSLSGSTTEAFF
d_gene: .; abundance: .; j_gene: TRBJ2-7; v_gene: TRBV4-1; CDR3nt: TGCGCCAGCAGCCGGAGCCGGGACCATTCCTACGAGCAGTACTTC; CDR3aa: CASSRSRDHSYEQYF
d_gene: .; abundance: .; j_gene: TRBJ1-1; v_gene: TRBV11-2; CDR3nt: TGTGCCAGCAGCTTAGGTCCCGGGAGTGAAGCTTTCTTT; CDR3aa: CASSLGPGSEAFF
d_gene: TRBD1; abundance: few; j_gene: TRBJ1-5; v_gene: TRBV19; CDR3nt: TGTGCCAGTAGCGGGACAGGGAATCAGCCCCAGCATTTT; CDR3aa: CASSGTGNQPQHF
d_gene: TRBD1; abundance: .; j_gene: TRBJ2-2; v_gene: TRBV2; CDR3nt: TGTGCCAGCAGCGCTAGGACAGGGGGAATCGGGGAGCTGTTTTTT; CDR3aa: CASSARTGGIGELFF
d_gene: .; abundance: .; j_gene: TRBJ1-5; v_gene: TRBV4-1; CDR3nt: TGCGCCAGCAGCCAGGCCGCCTCGGGGGAACAGCCCCAGCATTTT; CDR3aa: CASSQAASGEQPQHF
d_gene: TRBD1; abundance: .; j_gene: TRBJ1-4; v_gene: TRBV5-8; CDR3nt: TGTGCCAGCACCCCGGGACAGGCCGCAACTAATGAAAAACTGTTTTTT; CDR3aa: CASTPGQAATNEKLFF
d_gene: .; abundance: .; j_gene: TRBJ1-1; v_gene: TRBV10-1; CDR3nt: TGCGCCAGCAGACAGGGCAGAGGAACTGAAGCTTTCTTT; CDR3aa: CASRQGRGTEAFF
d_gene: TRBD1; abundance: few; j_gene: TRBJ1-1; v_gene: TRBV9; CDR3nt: TGTGCCAGCAGCGGCAGGGGGCCAGAAGCTTTCTTT; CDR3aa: CASSGRGPEAFF
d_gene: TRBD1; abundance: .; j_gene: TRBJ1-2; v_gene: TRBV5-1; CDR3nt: TGCGCCAGCAGCTTGGACCGGGACAGGGGAATCGGCTACACCTTC; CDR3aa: CASSLDRDRGIGYTF
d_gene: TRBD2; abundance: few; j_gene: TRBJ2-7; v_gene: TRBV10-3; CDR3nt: TGTGCCATCAGTGACGGTCTAGCGGGAGTGGAAGAGCAGTACTTC; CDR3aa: CAISDGLAGVEEQYF
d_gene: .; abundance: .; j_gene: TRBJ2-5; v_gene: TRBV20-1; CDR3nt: TGCAGTGCTAGCGGGTTCGAGACCCAGTACTTC; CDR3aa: CSASGFETQYF
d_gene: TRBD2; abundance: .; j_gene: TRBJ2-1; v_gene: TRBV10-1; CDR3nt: TGCGCCACCAAGAGCGGGAATCACTACAATGAGCAGTTCTTC; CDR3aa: CATKSGNHYNEQFF
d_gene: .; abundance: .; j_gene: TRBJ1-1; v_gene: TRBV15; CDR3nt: TGTGCCACCAGAGTAGGGGGTTTGAACACTGAAGCTTTCTTT; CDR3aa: CATRVGGLNTEAFF
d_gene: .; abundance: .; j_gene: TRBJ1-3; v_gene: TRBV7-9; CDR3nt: TGTGCCAGCAGCCCTTCGGGACGGAACTCTGGAAACACCATATATTTT; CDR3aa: CASSPSGRNSGNTIYF
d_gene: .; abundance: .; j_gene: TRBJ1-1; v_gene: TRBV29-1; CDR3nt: TGCAGCGTTTCAACTAGTTTCACTGAAGCTTTCTTT; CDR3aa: CSVSTSFTEAFF
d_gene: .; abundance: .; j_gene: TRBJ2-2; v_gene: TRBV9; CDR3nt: TGTGCCAGCAGATTCCGAGGATGGAAGCTGTTTTTT; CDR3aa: CASRFRGWKLFF